This entry is about one T cell receptor (beta chain). These data originate in a study of tumor T cells in aggressive B-cell lymphoma. Germline lookup yields CDR1 SGDLS and CDR2 YYNGEE. V lost 3 bases to trimming and J lost 4 bases; unmatched junction nucleotides: 3. The CDR3 sequence is 13 residues long. The protocol was immunoSEQ multiplex PCR, while the TCRdb copy is restricted to in-frame clones and leaves out a portion. The table includes a few thousand clones, approximately 94% detected once. V usage is TRBV9 and J usage is TRBJ1-1; 7 bases align to TRBD1. The receptor was isolated from an adult with diffuse large B cell lymphoma. Sequenced material: tumor tissue. The CDR3 is CASSAGGGTEAFF. The CDR3 DNA reads TGTGCCAGCAGCGCAGGGGGAGGCACTGAAGCTTTCTTT. The full variable domain, its missing parts supplied by reference TRBV9 and TRBJ1-1, is DSGVTQTPKHLITATGQRVTLRCSPRSGDLSVYWYQQSLDQGLQFLIQYYNGEERAKGNILERFSAQQFPDLHSELNLSSLELGDSALYFCASSAGGGTEAFFGQGTRLTVV.